A selection of T cell receptor beta chains follows, all from one sample in a study of radiotherapy plus CTLA-4 blockade in lung cancer. Generated by immunoSEQ multiplex PCR, the TCRdb table keeps only in-frame clones and is missing some. The table includes approximately 80,000 clones, under 90% detected once. Material: peripheral blood, obtained from a patient treated with radiotherapy plus ipilimumab. These receptors originate from a human donor with non-small cell lung cancer who had stable disease on radiotherapy plus ipilimumab. CDR3s include the opening cysteine and the closing phenylalanine or tryptophan. The order of the fields is CDR3 DNA, CDR3 protein, V gene, J gene, clone size, D gene. D genes are given only for firm matches. Rows may omit the clone size; those that give it use once, few, many or a size class.

DNA: TGTGCCAGCAAGGGCGAACAGGGGACCCACTCCTACGAGCAGTACTTC; CDR3: CASKGEQGTHSYEQYF; V: TRBV28; J: TRBJ2-7; size: -; D: TRBD1
DNA: TGTGCCAGCAGAGACGATCCCTTCAAGGGAGAGACCCAGTACTTC; CDR3: CASRDDPFKGETQYF; V: TRBV6-5; J: TRBJ2-5; size: -; D: -
DNA: TGTGCCAGCAGTGTGGTCACCGCGAACACCGGGGAGCTGTTTTTT; CDR3: CASSVVTANTGELFF; V: TRBV2; J: TRBJ2-2; size: -; D: -
DNA: TGTGCCAGTAGTATGTTGTTGGGACCGAACACCGGGGAGCTGTTTTTT; CDR3: CASSMLLGPNTGELFF; V: TRBV19; J: TRBJ2-2; size: -; D: -
DNA: TGTGCCAGCAGCTTATTTGTTGGGCAGGGCTCCTACAATGAGCAGTTCTTC; CDR3: CASSLFVGQGSYNEQFF; V: TRBV7-7; J: TRBJ2-1; size: -; D: -
DNA: TGTGCCAGCAGTTGGGAAAATTTCTCGACAAGATCTGAAGCTTTCTTT; CDR3: CASSWENFSTRSEAFF; V: TRBV6-5; J: TRBJ1-1; size: -; D: -
DNA: TGTGCCAGCAGCAGGACAGTACGCGACACCATATATTTT; CDR3: CASSRTVRDTIYF; V: TRBV2; J: TRBJ1-3; size: -; D: -
DNA: TGTGCCAGCAGCTTGGCGGGTGGGGGGGAGACTTTCTTT; CDR3: CASSLAGGGETFF; V: TRBV5-6; J: TRBJ1-1; size: -; D: -
DNA: TGCGCCAGCAGTGACGGGACAGGGGGGAATCAGCCCCAGCATTTT; CDR3: CASSDGTGGNQPQHF; V: TRBV10-2; J: TRBJ1-5; size: -; D: TRBD1
DNA: TGTGCCAGCAGCCAGGGTACAGACGGTGCTGTCTACGAGCAGTACTTC; CDR3: CASSQGTDGAVYEQYF; V: TRBV4-2; J: TRBJ2-7; size: -; D: -
DNA: TGTGCCAGCAGTGAGGGCGGTTTGGTGGCCCTCCACTTT; CDR3: CASSEGGLVALHF; V: TRBV25-1; J: TRBJ1-6; size: once; D: -
DNA: TGTGCCAGCAGTTTAGCGGGAGTTGCGGATACGCAGTATTTT; CDR3: CASSLAGVADTQYF; V: TRBV2; J: TRBJ2-3; size: once; D: TRBD2
DNA: TGTGCCAGTAGCCAGGGGCGGCACACTGAAGCTTTCTTT; CDR3: CASSQGRHTEAFF; V: TRBV19; J: TRBJ1-1; size: -; D: -
DNA: TGTGCCATCGGAGCCCCGGGACTAGCGGGCGAGCAGTACTTC; CDR3: CAIGAPGLAGEQYF; V: TRBV10-3; J: TRBJ2-7; size: -; D: TRBD2
DNA: TGTGCCAGCAGTTACTCCCAGGGGGCCCACGAGCAGTACTTC; CDR3: CASSYSQGAHEQYF; V: TRBV6-6; J: TRBJ2-7; size: -; D: TRBD1
DNA: TGCGCCAGCAGCCGCTCCGGGACAGCAGGGGCCGAGCAGTACTTC; CDR3: CASSRSGTAGAEQYF; V: TRBV4-1; J: TRBJ2-7; size: -; D: TRBD1
DNA: TGTGCCATCAGGTCGGACAGGGAGAACACTGAAGCTTTCTTT; CDR3: CAIRSDRENTEAFF; V: TRBV10-3; J: TRBJ1-1; size: -; D: TRBD1
DNA: TGTGCCAGCAGTCCCGGACAGGGCTTAGACGAAAAACTGTTTTTT; CDR3: CASSPGQGLDEKLFF; V: TRBV28; J: TRBJ1-4; size: -; D: TRBD1
DNA: TGTGCCATTTCATTAGCCCAAGAGACCCAGTACTTC; CDR3: CAISLAQETQYF; V: TRBV5-4; J: TRBJ2-5; size: -; D: -
DNA: TGTGCCAGCAGCCTAGCGGAGGGGGCAGATACGCAGTATTTT; CDR3: CASSLAEGADTQYF; V: TRBV6-4; J: TRBJ2-3; size: -; D: -
DNA: TGTGCCAGCAGCCCCCGGAGGGGGAGTAACACTGAAGCTTTCTTT; CDR3: CASSPRRGSNTEAFF; V: TRBV7-8; J: TRBJ1-1; size: -; D: -
DNA: TGTGCCAGCAGCCCCGGGGCCTACGAGCAGTACTTC; CDR3: CASSPGAYEQYF; V: TRBV11-2; J: TRBJ2-7; size: -; D: -
DNA: TGTGCCAGCAGTAGGACAGGGCTCTATAATTCACCCCTCCACTTT; CDR3: CASSRTGLYNSPLHF; V: TRBV6-5; J: TRBJ1-6; size: -; D: TRBD1
DNA: TGCGCCAGCAGCCCTAGACAGGGGGCCTCTACTAACTATGGCTACACCTTC; CDR3: CASSPRQGASTNYGYTF; V: TRBV4-1; J: TRBJ1-2; size: -; D: TRBD1
DNA: TGTGCCAGCAGTCGAAGACTAGCGGGTAGGACCGGGGAGCTGTTTTTT; CDR3: CASSRRLAGRTGELFF; V: TRBV28; J: TRBJ2-2; size: few; D: TRBD2
DNA: TGTGCCAGCAGTTACAGCGGGTTTGGCACTGAAGCTTTCTTT; CDR3: CASSYSGFGTEAFF; V: TRBV6-5; J: TRBJ1-1; size: -; D: -
DNA: TGCGCCAGCAGCTCCGAGGGACAAAACTATGGCTACACCTTC; CDR3: CASSSEGQNYGYTF; V: TRBV5-1; J: TRBJ1-2; size: -; D: -
DNA: TGTGCCAGCAGTCCCCTCCCCTACGTCTCCTACGAGCAGTACTTC; CDR3: CASSPLPYVSYEQYF; V: TRBV6-6; J: TRBJ2-7; size: few; D: -
DNA: TGCGCCAGCAGCTCCGGGACCCTTAATGAAAAACTGTTTTTT; CDR3: CASSSGTLNEKLFF; V: TRBV5-1; J: TRBJ1-4; size: few; D: -
DNA: TGTGCCAGCAGGCCCGGGACTAGCGGGGGAGCCACCCCCTACAATGAGCAGTTCTTC; CDR3: CASRPGTSGGATPYNEQFF; V: TRBV11-2; J: TRBJ2-1; size: -; D: TRBD2
DNA: TGTGCCAGCAGCTTTCTAGCGGGAGAGGCGGGGGAGCTGTTTTTT; CDR3: CASSFLAGEAGELFF; V: TRBV11-2; J: TRBJ2-2; size: -; D: TRBD2
DNA: TGTGCCAGTAGCCAAATGATCGATCAGCCCCAGCATTTT; CDR3: CASSQMIDQPQHF; V: TRBV19; J: TRBJ1-5; size: few; D: -
DNA: TGTGCCAGCAGGAAGAGAGGGCAAAAAGAGACCCAGTACTTC; CDR3: CASRKRGQKETQYF; V: TRBV6-5; J: TRBJ2-5; size: -; D: -
DNA: TGTGCCAGCAGCTTCCCTAGCGGCCAAGAGACCCAGTACTTC; CDR3: CASSFPSGQETQYF; V: TRBV5-4; J: TRBJ2-5; size: -; D: TRBD2
DNA: TGCGCCAGCAGCCTGAGGACAGCCCACCAAGAGACCCAGTACTTC; CDR3: CASSLRTAHQETQYF; V: TRBV5-1; J: TRBJ2-5; size: -; D: -
DNA: TGTGCCAGCAGCTTAGCGGGGGAGACCCAGTACTTC; CDR3: CASSLAGETQYF; V: TRBV7-9; J: TRBJ2-5; size: -; D: -
DNA: TGTGCCTGGAGCTCCGGTGGGGGGGGAAGGTATGGCTACACCTTC; CDR3: CAWSSGGGGRYGYTF; V: TRBV30; J: TRBJ1-2; size: -; D: -
DNA: TGTGCCACCAGCAGAGATGGACGGCGGGGCAATAACACTGAAGCTTTCTTT; CDR3: CATSRDGRRGNNTEAFF; V: TRBV15; J: TRBJ1-1; size: -; D: -
DNA: TGCGCCAGCAAGGCGGGTGATGATTGGAATGAGCAGTTCTTC; CDR3: CASKAGDDWNEQFF; V: TRBV5-1; J: TRBJ2-1; size: -; D: -
DNA: TGTGCCAGCAGCCCTCAGAGGACAGGCTCCTACGAGCAGTACTTC; CDR3: CASSPQRTGSYEQYF; V: TRBV27; J: TRBJ2-7; size: -; D: TRBD1
DNA: TGCAGCGTTGAAGACTCCGGGACGGTGAACACTGAAGCTTTCTTT; CDR3: CSVEDSGTVNTEAFF; V: TRBV29-1; J: TRBJ1-1; size: -; D: -
DNA: TGTGCCAGCAGTTTATCTTCTGTTAGCTCACCCCTCCACTTT; CDR3: CASSLSSVSSPLHF; V: TRBV6-6; J: TRBJ1-6; size: -; D: -
DNA: TGTGCCAGCAGCCTTGGAGAAGGAGCGAGCTCCTACGAGCAGTACTTC; CDR3: CASSLGEGASSYEQYF; V: TRBV21-1; J: TRBJ2-7; size: few; D: -
DNA: TGTGCCAGCAGTTTATCGGGAACGGGGAACACTGAAGCTTTCTTT; CDR3: CASSLSGTGNTEAFF; V: TRBV27; J: TRBJ1-1; size: -; D: -
DNA: TGCGCCAGCAGCACAGGGACTAGTCAGCCCCAGCATTTT; CDR3: CASSTGTSQPQHF; V: TRBV10-2; J: TRBJ1-5; size: -; D: -
DNA: TGTGCCAGCAGTTCCGGGACAGATGTTCAAGAGACCCAGTACTTC; CDR3: CASSSGTDVQETQYF; V: TRBV28; J: TRBJ2-5; size: once; D: TRBD1
DNA: TGTGCCAGCAGCTTCCAGCTCGCGCCGGTTCCTAATGAAAAACTGTTTTTT; CDR3: CASSFQLAPVPNEKLFF; V: TRBV7-2; J: TRBJ1-4; size: -; D: -
DNA: TGTGCCAGCCGCAGGGAGGATACGCAGTATTTT; CDR3: CASRREDTQYF; V: TRBV2; J: TRBJ2-3; size: -; D: -
DNA: TGTGCCAGCTCACCAAACAATGAGCAGTTCTTC; CDR3: CASSPNNEQFF; V: TRBV18; J: TRBJ2-1; size: once; D: -
DNA: TGTGCCAGCAGTTACTCGTCCGGGGGGGCTGATGAGCAGTTCTTC; CDR3: CASSYSSGGADEQFF; V: TRBV6-6; J: TRBJ2-1; size: -; D: TRBD2
DNA: TGTGCCAGCAGGACGAGCGGGGGCCTCACAGATACGCAGTATTTT; CDR3: CASRTSGGLTDTQYF; V: TRBV6-6; J: TRBJ2-3; size: few; D: TRBD2
DNA: TGTGCCAGCAGCTTACAGGCAGATACGCAGTATTTT; CDR3: CASSLQADTQYF; V: TRBV7-6; J: TRBJ2-3; size: -; D: -
DNA: TGCGCCAGCAGCTTCGTCGTAGGGGTGGGCGAGCAGTACTTC; CDR3: CASSFVVGVGEQYF; V: TRBV5-1; J: TRBJ2-7; size: -; D: -
DNA: TGCGCCAGCAGCCCGTCCCTTAGACAGGGGCGAGGCGGGGCGAGGGCCGGGGAGCTGTTTTTT; CDR3: CASSPSLRQGRGGARAGELFF; V: TRBV5-1; J: TRBJ2-2; size: once; D: TRBD1